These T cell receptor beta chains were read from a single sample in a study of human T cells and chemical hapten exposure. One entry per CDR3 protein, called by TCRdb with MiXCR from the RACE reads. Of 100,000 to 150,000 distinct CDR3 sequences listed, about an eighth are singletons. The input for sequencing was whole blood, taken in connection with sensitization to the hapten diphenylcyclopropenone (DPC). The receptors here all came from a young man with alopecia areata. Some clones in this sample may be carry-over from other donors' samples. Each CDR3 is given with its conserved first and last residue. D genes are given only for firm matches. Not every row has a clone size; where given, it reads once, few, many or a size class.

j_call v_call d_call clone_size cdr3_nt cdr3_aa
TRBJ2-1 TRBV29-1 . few TGCAGCGTTGTCCCTAGCCCCTTGTCCTACAATGAGCAGTTCTTC CSVVPSPLSYNEQFF
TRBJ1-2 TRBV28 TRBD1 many TGTGCCAGCAGTTTTTCGGACAGGGTTTATGGCTACACCTTC CASSFSDRVYGYTF
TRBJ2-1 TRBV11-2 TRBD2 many TGTGCCAGCAGCCGACGACTAGCGGGGGCCTACAATGAGCAGTTCTTC CASSRRLAGAYNEQFF
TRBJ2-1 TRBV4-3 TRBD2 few TGCGCCAGCAGCCAAGATATTAGCGGGGAATACAATGAGCAGTTCTTC CASSQDISGEYNEQFF
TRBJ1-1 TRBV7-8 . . TGTGCCAGCAGCTTAGCGCGGGGCACTGAAGCTTTCTTT CASSLARGTEAFF
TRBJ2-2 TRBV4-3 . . TGCGCCAGCAGCCATTACGGGGAGCTGTTTTTT CASSHYGELFF
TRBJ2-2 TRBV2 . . TGTGCCAGCAGTGACAAGCGGTTCACCGGGGAGCTGTTTTTT CASSDKRFTGELFF
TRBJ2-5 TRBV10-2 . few TGCGCCAGCTCGGGGGACATAGAGACCCAGTACTTC CASSGDIETQYF
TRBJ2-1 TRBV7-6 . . TGTGCCAGCAGCCTCTCGAGGTTCAATGAGCAGTTCTTC CASSLSRFNEQFF
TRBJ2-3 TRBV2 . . TGTGCCAGCAGTGAGGAGGGGCCAGATACGCAGTATTTT CASSEEGPDTQYF
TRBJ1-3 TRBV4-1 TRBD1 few TGCGCCAGCAGCCAAGTGGGGACAGGGGGCGAAAACACCATATATTTT CASSQVGTGGENTIYF
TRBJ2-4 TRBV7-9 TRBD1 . TGTGCCAGCAGCTTAGCTACAGGGGGCTTCAACATTCAGTACTTC CASSLATGGFNIQYF
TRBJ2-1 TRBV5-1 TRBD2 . TGCGCCAGCAGAGCTAGCGGGGTCAATGAGCAGTTCTTC CASRASGVNEQFF
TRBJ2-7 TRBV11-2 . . TGTGCCAGCAGCTTACCTAACGGCTACGAGCAGTACTTC CASSLPNGYEQYF
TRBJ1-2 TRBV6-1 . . TGTGCCAGCAGTGAAGGTGCAGGCTATGGCTACACCTTC CASSEGAGYGYTF
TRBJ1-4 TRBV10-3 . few TGTGCCATCAGTGAGACCCCGGGAGCTTATGCGACTAATGAAAAACTGTTTTTT CAISETPGAYATNEKLFF
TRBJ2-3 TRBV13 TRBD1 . TGTGCCAGCAGCCTTGCTCCGGGACAGGGGGCAGATACGCAGTATTTT CASSLAPGQGADTQYF
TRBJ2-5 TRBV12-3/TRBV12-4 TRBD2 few TGTGCCAGCAGGACCGGGACTAGCGGGCGCCTTCTTTCGAGAAATGGGCAAGAGACCCAGTACTTC CASRTGTSGRLLSRNGQETQYF
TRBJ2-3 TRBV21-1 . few TGTGCCAGCACCCAAAGGAGGCCCGCCAGGGGTCCTAGCACAGATACGCAGTATTTT CASTQRRPARGPSTDTQYF
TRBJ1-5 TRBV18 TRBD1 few TGTGCCAGCTCAACAAACCCCGGGACAGCTAATCAGCCCCAGCATTTT CASSTNPGTANQPQHF
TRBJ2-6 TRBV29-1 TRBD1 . TGCAGCGTCGATGGGGACAGATCTGGGGCCAACGTCCTGACTTTC CSVDGDRSGANVLTF
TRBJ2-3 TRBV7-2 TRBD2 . TGTGCCAGCAGCTTGAACCCGGGACTAGCGGGGGGGCTGCCAGATACGCAGTATTTT CASSLNPGLAGGLPDTQYF
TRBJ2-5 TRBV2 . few TGTGCCAGCAGTGGGATAGCGGTCCCCCAAGAGACCCAGTACTTC CASSGIAVPQETQYF
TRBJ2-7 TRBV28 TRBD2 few TGTGCCAGCAGCGCGGGGGGGGCAGGGCTCTCCTACGAGCAGTACTTC CASSAGGAGLSYEQYF
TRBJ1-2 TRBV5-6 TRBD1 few TGTGCCAGCAGCTTGGCCGACAGGGGAGCGGATGGCTACACCTTC CASSLADRGADGYTF
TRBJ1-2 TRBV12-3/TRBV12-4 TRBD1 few TGTGCCAGCAGTCCGACAGGGGTGATCTCCTATGGCTACACCTTC CASSPTGVISYGYTF
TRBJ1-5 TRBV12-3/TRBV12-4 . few TGTGCCAGCAGTTTCGGGGGATATAGCAATCAGCCCCAGCATTTT CASSFGGYSNQPQHF
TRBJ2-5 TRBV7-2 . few TGTGCCAGCAGCTTAGTTGCCGGTGTAGGAGAGACCCAGTACTTC CASSLVAGVGETQYF
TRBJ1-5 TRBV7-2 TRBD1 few TGTGCCAGCACCCCTGGACAGGGGTATGCTCCCCAGCATTTT CASTPGQGYAPQHF
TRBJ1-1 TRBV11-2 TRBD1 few TGTGCCAGCAGCTTAAACCGACAGGGAAAAGCTTTCTTT CASSLNRQGKAFF
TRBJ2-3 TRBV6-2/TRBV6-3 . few TGTGCCAGCAGCCAGATAACCGTGTTCCAGCGGGTCGGTACGCAGTATTTT CASSQITVFQRVGTQYF
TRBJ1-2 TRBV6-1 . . TGTGCCAGCAGTGAAGACGGGCAGTTGGGGAGCGACTATGGCTACACCTTC CASSEDGQLGSDYGYTF
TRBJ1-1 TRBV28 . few TGTGCCAGCAGCAACGGATATGAAGCTTTCTTT CASSNGYEAFF
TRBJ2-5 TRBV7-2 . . TGTGCCAGCAGCCCCCGCGCCACCACGGGGACCCAGTACTTC CASSPRATTGTQYF
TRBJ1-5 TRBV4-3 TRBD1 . TGCGCCAGCAGCCAGGACAGGGAAGTGGGTCAGCCCCAGCATTTT CASSQDREVGQPQHF
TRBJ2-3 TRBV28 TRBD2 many TGTGCCAGCAGGGTTCCCAGCGGGGGGGACACGCAGTATTTT CASRVPSGGDTQYF
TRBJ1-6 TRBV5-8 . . TGTGCCAGCAGCCTGAACGGAGGTAGATCACCCCTCCACTTT CASSLNGGRSPLHF
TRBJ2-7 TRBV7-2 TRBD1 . TGTGCCAGCAGCTTAGTGACAGGGAACTCCTACGAGCAGTACTTC CASSLVTGNSYEQYF
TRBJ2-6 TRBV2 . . TGTGCCAGCAGGGGACATGGGGCCAACGTCCTGACTTTC CASRGHGANVLTF
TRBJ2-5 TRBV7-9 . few TGTGCCAGCAGCTTACATCAGGGTTGGGGCCAAGAGACCCAGTACTTC CASSLHQGWGQETQYF
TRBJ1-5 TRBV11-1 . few TGTGCCAGCAGTCTCAAATCGGGGGACCCTGATCAGCCCCAGCATTTT CASSLKSGDPDQPQHF
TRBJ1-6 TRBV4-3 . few TGCGCCAGCAGCCAAGAGGGCAGGGAACCCATAAGATCACCCCTCCACTTT CASSQEGREPIRSPLHF
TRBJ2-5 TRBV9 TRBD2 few TGTGCCAGCAGGCGGGGGGGCCCGTTCCAAGAGACCCAGTACTTC CASRRGGPFQETQYF
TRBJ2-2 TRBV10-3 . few TGTGCCATCAGTGGCCGCAGGGGAACCGGGGAGCTGTTTTTT CAISGRRGTGELFF
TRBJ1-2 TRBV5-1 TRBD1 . TGCGCCAGCAGCTTGGTGACAGGGGGTAGTGGCTACACCTTC CASSLVTGGSGYTF
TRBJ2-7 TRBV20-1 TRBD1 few TGCAGTGCTAGGGCAAACAGGGGGCTAGGTCGCGAGCAGTACTTC CSARANRGLGREQYF
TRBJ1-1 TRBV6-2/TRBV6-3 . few TGTGCCAGCAGTTACTCGGCTCAGCTGAACACTGAAGCTTTCTTT CASSYSAQLNTEAFF
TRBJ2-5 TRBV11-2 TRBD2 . TGTGCCAGCAGCTCCGGACTAGCGGGGTACCAAGAGACCCAGTACTTC CASSSGLAGYQETQYF
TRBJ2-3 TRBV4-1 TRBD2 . TGCGCCAGCAGCCAAGAGGGGGGGCAACTAGCGGGTAGCACAGATACGCAGTATTTT CASSQEGGQLAGSTDTQYF
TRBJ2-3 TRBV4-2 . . TGTGCCAGCAGTTCGCGGGGGCCGCTCACAGATACGCAGTATTTT CASSSRGPLTDTQYF
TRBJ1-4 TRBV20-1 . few TGCAGTGCAGGGGCAGGGGTTGGCAAACTGTTTTTT CSAGAGVGKLFF
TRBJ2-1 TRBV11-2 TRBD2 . TGTGCCAGCAGCTTTGGAGCGGGGGGGATCTACAATGAGCAGTTCTTC CASSFGAGGIYNEQFF
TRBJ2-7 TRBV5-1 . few TGCGCCAGCAGCTCTTATTTCGGACAGACCTACGAGCAGTACTTC CASSSYFGQTYEQYF
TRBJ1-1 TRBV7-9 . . TGTGCCAGCAGTCCCCCTCAGGGACCCACTGAAGCTTTCTTT CASSPPQGPTEAFF